The 2 T cell receptor beta chains reported below all come from one sample, sequenced in a study of cytomegalovirus exposure and HLA in healthy donors. The primer mix had 60 Vbeta and 13 Jbeta primers. Here immunoSEQ multiplex PCR was the method, and the copy in TCRdb shows in-frame clones only, minus some. The sample contains over 200,000 clones, 77% of which appear only once. Sequences were obtained from PBMCs. The receptors stem from a woman in her fifties or sixties in good health and CMV-seropositive.

This clone has more than one count but fewer than ten. V is TRBV19 and J is TRBJ2-3; D not certain. V lost 7 bases and J 1 base, leaving 9 bases between the germline ends. This CDR3 has 13 residues. Germline assignment: CDR1 LNHDA and CDR2 SQIVND (reference sequence). The CDR3 region is CASKAQGTDTQYF. In DNA, the CDR3 is TGTGCCAGTAAGGCCCAGGGCACAGATACGCAGTATTTT.

The CDR3, as DNA: TGCGCCAGCAACGACGGGGGGGCCCGGGAGACCCAGTACTTC. Amino acid sequence: CASNDGGARETQYF. The rearrangement joins TRBV5-1 to TRBJ2-5; 8 bases agree with TRBD2. This CDR3 spans 14 amino acids. V lost 6 bases to trimming and J lost 5 bases; unmatched junction nucleotides: 9. Germline V gene data show CDR1 as SGHRS and CDR2 as YFSETQ. The entire variable domain, with the rest obtained from reference TRBV5-1 and TRBJ2-5, is as follows: KAGVTQTPRYLIKTRGQQVTLSCSPISGHRSVSWYQQTPGQGLQFLFEYFSETQRNKGNFPGRFSGRQFSNSRSEMNVSTLELGDSALYLCASNDGGARETQYFGPGTRLLVL.